This T cell receptor beta chain was observed in a study of blood T cell repertoires in COVID-19. The overall study: Spain, Italy and the United States supplied samples that represented acute and convalescent COVID-19. Sources were T cells, B-cell-depleted T cells, or PBMCs; the material itself was cDNA or gDNA.

This clone came up once. CDR1 and CDR2 from the germline V gene are SGHRS and YFSETQ. The V and J ends lost 5 bases and 2 bases respectively, with 13 bases between them. There are 14 residues in the CDR3. The protocol was immunoSEQ multiplex PCR, while the TCRdb copy is restricted to in-frame clones and leaves out a portion. Of 54,000 or so clones detected, around 83% appear once; the ten largest clones hold 3% to 4.5%. The chain recombines TRBV5-1 with TRBJ1-1; tentatively, D is TRBD1 (5 bases). This receptor was taken from a woman older than 75 with acute or convalescent COVID-19. Input material: peripheral blood. The CDR3 region is CASSIGGDNTEAFF. For the CDR3, the DNA is TGCGCCAGCAGTATTGGGGGGGATAACACTGAAGCTTTCTTT.